Reported below is one T cell receptor beta chain. The sample belongs to a study of control samples from healthy donors and cancer patients. The method was immunoSEQ multiplex PCR; TCRdb's version includes in-frame clones alone and lacks a portion of them. This sample carries 120,000 or so clones, about 88% of them seen once, and the ten largest clones take roughly 2%. Trimming stripped 3 bases from V and 6 bases from J, with 12 bases between. The CDR3 spans 13 residues. Germline V gene lookup returns CDR1 SGHAT and CDR2 FQNNGV. The J gene is TRBJ2-7, the V gene TRBV11-2; D possibly corresponds to TRBD1 (5 bases). The TCR was taken from a man aged 18 to 35 in good health. Sample: blood. The CDR3 spells CASSLDIRPEQYF. The CDR3 DNA reads TGTGCCAGCAGCTTGGACATTAGGCCCGAGCAGTACTTC.